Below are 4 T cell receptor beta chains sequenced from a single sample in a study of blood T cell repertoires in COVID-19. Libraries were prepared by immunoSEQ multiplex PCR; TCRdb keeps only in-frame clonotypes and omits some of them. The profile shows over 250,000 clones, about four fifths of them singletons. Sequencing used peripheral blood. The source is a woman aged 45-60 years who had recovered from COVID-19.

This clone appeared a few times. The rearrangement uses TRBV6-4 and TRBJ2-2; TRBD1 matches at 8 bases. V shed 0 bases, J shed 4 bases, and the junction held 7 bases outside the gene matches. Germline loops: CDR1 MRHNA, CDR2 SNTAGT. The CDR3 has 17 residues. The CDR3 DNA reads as TGTGCCAGCAGTGACTCGGTCAGGGGGCCCTCCACCGGGGAGCTGTTTTTT. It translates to CASSDSVRGPSTGELFF.

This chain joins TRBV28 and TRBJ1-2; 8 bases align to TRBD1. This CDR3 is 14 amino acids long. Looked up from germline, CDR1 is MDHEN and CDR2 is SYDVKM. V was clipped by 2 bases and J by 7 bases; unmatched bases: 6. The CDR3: CASSLGGQDFGYTF. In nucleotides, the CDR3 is TGTGCCAGCAGTTTAGGGGGACAGGACTTTGGCTACACCTTC.

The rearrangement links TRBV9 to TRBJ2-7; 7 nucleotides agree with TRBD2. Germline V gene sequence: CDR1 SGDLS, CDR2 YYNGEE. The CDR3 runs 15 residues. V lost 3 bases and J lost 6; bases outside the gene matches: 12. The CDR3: CASSARLLGEGEQYF. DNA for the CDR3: TGTGCCAGCAGCGCCCGCCTCCTGGGGGAGGGCGAGCAGTACTTC.

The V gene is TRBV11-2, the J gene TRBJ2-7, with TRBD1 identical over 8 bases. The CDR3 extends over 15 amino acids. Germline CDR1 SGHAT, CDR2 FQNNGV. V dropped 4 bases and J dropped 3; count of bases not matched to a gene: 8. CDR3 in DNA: TGTGCCAGCAGCTCCCTCAGGACAGGGCACTACGAGCAGTACTTC. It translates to CASSSLRTGHYEQYF. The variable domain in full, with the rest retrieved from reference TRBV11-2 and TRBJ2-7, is EAGVAQSPRYKIIEKRQSVAFWCNPISGHATLYWYQQILGQGPKLLIQFQNNGVVDDSQLPKDRFSAERLKGVDSTLKIQPAKLEDSAVYLCASSSLRTGHYEQYFGPGTRLTVT.